These 8 T cell receptor beta chains came from one sample sequenced in a study of shared clonotypes between healthy human individuals. This table comes from immunoSEQ multiplex PCR, and its TCRdb copy is limited to in-frame clones, with some not included. The sample has around 2.5 million clones, approximately 94% seen once. The sequencing sample was made of naive CD4+ T cells from PBMCs. Noted subset: CD45RA+ positively selected. The origin of the receptors is a man younger than 35 in good health. Some clones in this sample may be carry-over from other donors' samples.

The J gene is TRBJ2-7, the V gene TRBV6-1, with D hard to call. Between the trimmed V and J ends, which lost 3 bases and 2 bases, there was a span of 14 bases. The CDR3 totals 15 residues. Germline assignment: CDR1 MNHNS and CDR2 SASEGT. Written as DNA, the CDR3 is TGTGCCAGCAGTGATTCGGAACTCGCGGCCTACGAGCAGTACTTC. Protein product: CASSDSELAAYEQYF.

This chain connects TRBV20-1 to TRBJ1-1, with D possibly matching TRBD1 (6 bases). Trimming shortened V by 4 bases and J by 8 bases, and 11 bases separated the two germline ends. CDR1 and CDR2 (germline): DFQATT, SNEGSKA (reference sequence). This CDR3 comprises 11 residues. DNA for the CDR3: TGCAGTGCTACTACAGGGAAGGAAGCTTTCTTT. This gives the protein CSATTGKEAFF.

This chain links TRBV7-2 with TRBJ2-1; 8 bases are a match to TRBD2. This CDR3 contains 15 residues. The germline gives CDR1 SGHTA, CDR2 FQGNSA. The trim removed 3 bases at V and 0 bases at J, leaving 1 base unmatched. The CDR3 loop is CASSFSGNSYNEQFF. The CDR3 bases are TGTGCCAGCAGCTTTAGCGGGAACTCCTACAATGAGCAGTTCTTC.

The chain carries TRBV6-5 and TRBJ1-1; tentatively, D is TRBD1 (5 bases). Germline-derived CDR1 and CDR2 are MNHEY and SVGAGI. The CDR3 has 12 residues. V shed 6 bases and J shed 6 bases, with 11 bases lying between them. This CDR3 reads CASSPVGAEAFF. Written as DNA, the CDR3 is TGTGCCAGCAGCCCGGTGGGGGCTGAAGCTTTCTTT.

The genes are TRBV11-3 and TRBJ2-7, with 9 bases fitting TRBD2. This CDR3 has 15 amino acids. V lost 2 bases to trimming and J lost 2 bases; unmatched junction nucleotides: 4. The germline gives CDR1 SGHNT, CDR2 YENEEA. This CDR3 is CASSLSAGGTYEQYF. DNA of the CDR3: TGTGCCAGCAGCTTATCGGCGGGAGGGACCTACGAGCAGTACTTC. The variable domain in full, completed from reference TRBV11-3 and TRBJ2-7, reads EAGVVQSPRYKIIEKKQPVAFWCNPISGHNTLYWYLQNLGQGPELLIRYENEEAVDDSQLPKDRFSAERLKGVDSTLKIQPAELGDSAVYLCASSLSAGGTYEQYFGPGTRLTVT.

This sequence joins TRBV5-1 and TRBJ2-6, with D uncertain. The CDR3 has 17 residues. The V end was cut by 4 bases, the J end by 0 bases, with 14 bases between. Germline-derived CDR1 and CDR2 are SGHRS and YFSETQ. The CDR3: CASSQDGQSSGANVLTF. The CDR3 DNA is TGCGCCAGCAGCCAGGACGGTCAGAGCTCTGGGGCCAACGTCCTGACTTTC.

Points on this clone: Additional DNA sequences in this sample encode the identical CDR3. The rearrangement uses TRBV6-1 and TRBJ1-1, with D possibly being TRBD1 (5 bases). The CDR3 length is 14 residues. Deletions cut 2 bases from V and 0 bases from J, with 7 bases between. Germline values: CDR1 MNHNS, CDR2 SASEGT. The CDR3 nucleotides are TGTGCCAGCAGTGAACCAGGGCTGAACACTGAAGCTTTCTTT. Amino acid sequence: CASSEPGLNTEAFF.

This clone was recorded only once. V gene TRBV25-1 combines with J gene TRBJ1-5; 8 bases are a match to TRBD1. Germline CDR1 MGHDK, CDR2 SYGVNS. This CDR3 region has 18 residues. Losses at the gene ends were 8 bases for V and 6 bases for J; bases not matched to a gene: 21. CDR3 coding DNA: TGTGCCAGCCCAGACGAGAAGAGAACAGGGGGTTCCAGTCAGCCCCAGCATTTT. Amino acids: CASPDEKRTGGSSQPQHF.